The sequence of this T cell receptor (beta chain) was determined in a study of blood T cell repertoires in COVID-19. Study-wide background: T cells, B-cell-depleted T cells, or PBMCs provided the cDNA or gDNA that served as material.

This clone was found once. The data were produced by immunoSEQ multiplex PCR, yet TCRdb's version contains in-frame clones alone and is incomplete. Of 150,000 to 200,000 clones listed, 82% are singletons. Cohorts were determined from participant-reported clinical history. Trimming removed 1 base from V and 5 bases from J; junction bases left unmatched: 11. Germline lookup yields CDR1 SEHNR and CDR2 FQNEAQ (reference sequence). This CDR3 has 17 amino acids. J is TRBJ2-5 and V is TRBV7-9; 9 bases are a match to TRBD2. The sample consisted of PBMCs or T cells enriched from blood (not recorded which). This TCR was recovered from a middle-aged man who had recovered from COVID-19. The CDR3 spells CASSLVRSSGIRETQYF. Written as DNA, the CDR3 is TGTGCCAGCAGCTTAGTACGGTCTAGCGGGATCCGCGAGACCCAGTACTTC.